These 9 T cell receptor beta chains originate from one sample sequenced in a study of blood T cell repertoires in COVID-19. The table came from immunoSEQ multiplex PCR; TCRdb's copy has only in-frame clones and leaves some out. The sample comprises around 49,000 clones, 81% of which are singletons, and approximately 20% rests with the top ten. Material for sequencing was peripheral blood. All receptors come from a woman older than 75 with COVID-19, enrolled during active disease.

The V call is TRBV6-5, the J call TRBJ2-7; D might be TRBD2 (6 bases). V was trimmed by 2 bases and J by 1 base, leaving 12 bases between them. Looked up from germline, CDR1 is MNHEY and CDR2 is SVGAGI. The CDR3 loop spans 15 amino acids. This chain's CDR3 is CASSYAGLDSYEQYF. CDR3 sequence (DNA): TGTGCCAGCAGTTACGCGGGACTGGATTCCTACGAGCAGTACTTC.

Written as DNA, the CDR3 is TGTGCCAGCAGCCGTCTGGCGGGAGGGCCCTACGAGCAGTACTTC. Translating it yields CASSRLAGGPYEQYF. This sequence joins TRBV13 and TRBJ2-7; 9 nucleotides match TRBD2. V lost 5 bases, J lost 2 bases, and 7 bases stayed unmatched. The CDR3 sequence is 15 residues long. Per the germline V gene, CDR1 is PRHDT and CDR2 is FYEKMQ (reference sequence).

This clone was detected a few times. The CDR3, as DNA: TGTGCCAGCAGCCTCTGGGAGGAATACGAGCAGTACTTC. Its translation: CASSLWEEYEQYF. The rearrangement links TRBV6-2 or TRBV6-3 to TRBJ2-7; tentative D call: TRBD2 (6 bases). The germline V gene encodes CDR1 MNHEY and CDR2 SVGEGT. V was cut by 6 bases and J by 4 bases, with 13 bases left in between. There are 13 residues in the CDR3.

In the case of this clone: At one of its ends the junction is not consistent with the germline gene, which may arise from a read error. The chain carries TRBV11-2 and TRBJ1-2; the match to TRBD1 covers 9 bases. CDR3 length: 13 residues. Germline V gives CDR1 SGHAT, CDR2 FQNNGV. The CDR3 loop is CASSATGGAAICF. The CDR3 bases are TGTGCCAGCAGCGCTACAGGGGGCGCGGCCATTTGCTTC.

This chain links TRBV19 with TRBJ1-2; no firm D call. The CDR3 spans 14 residues. Germline V gene lookup returns CDR1 LNHDA and CDR2 SQIVND (reference sequence). The V gene lost 5 bases and the J gene lost 5 bases, with 15 bases spanning the gap. The DNA of the CDR3 is TGTGCCAGTAGTGACCGCGGTTCGGCATATGGCTACACCTTC. The encoded protein is CASSDRGSAYGYTF.

V and J are TRBV4-2 and TRBJ2-5, with 8 bases that match TRBD1. V lost 1 base, J lost 4 bases, and 11 bases stayed unmatched. Per germline, CDR1 LGHNA and CDR2 YNFKEQ. This CDR3 is 17 amino acids long. CDR3 sequence reads: CASSQVTGGRVGETQYF. CDR3 sequence (DNA): TGTGCCAGCAGCCAAGTCACAGGGGGTCGGGTGGGAGAGACCCAGTACTTC.

The chain uses TRBV5-5 and TRBJ2-4; TRBD2 agrees at 15 bases. The CDR3 contains 18 residues. Losses at the gene ends were 3 bases for V and 0 bases for J; bases not matched to a gene: 4. Germline V lookup: CDR1 SGHKS, CDR2 YYEKEE (reference sequence). The CDR3 bases are TGTGCCAGCAGCTCGGGACTAGCGGGGGGAATAGCCAAAAACATTCAGTACTTC. Residues: CASSSGLAGGIAKNIQYF.

This sequence joins TRBV6-6 and TRBJ1-3; D is possibly TRBD1 (6 bases). This CDR3 has 14 residues. CDR1 and CDR2 from the germline V gene are MNHNY and SVGAGI (reference sequence). Trimming removed 6 bases at V and 3 bases at J, with 12 bases between. In DNA, the CDR3 is TGTGCCAGCAGCGCCAGGGGCTTTGGAAACACCATATATTTT. It encodes CASSARGFGNTIYF.

There are a few counts of this clone. The V and J genes are TRBV2 and TRBJ1-5; D might be TRBD1 (6 bases). This CDR3 has 12 amino acids. V was clipped by 8 bases and J by 7 bases, with 12 bases between them. The germline V gene encodes CDR1 SNHLY and CDR2 FYNNEI. DNA of the CDR3: TGTGCCAGCCTCGCAGGGGAACAGCCCCAGCATTTT. Translation gives CASLAGEQPQHF.